These T cell receptor beta chains were read from a single sample in a study of response to subunit inactivated influenza vaccine. TCRdb fed the RT-PCR reads into MiXCR, producing one record per CDR3 protein. Here the sample spans under 950,000 distinct CDR3 sequences, about 20% being singletons. The source material was PBMCs from blood, sampled about 5 days after vaccination. The receptors here all came from a man in his fifties who received an inactivated influenza vaccine. CDR3s include the opening cysteine and the closing phenylalanine or tryptophan. The D gene is left open where the match is weak. A row's size may be missing; if present it is once, few, many or a size class.

V: TRBV5-1; D: NA; J: TRBJ2-7; size: many; DNA: TGCGCCAGCAGCTTGGGAACGGGTACCTCCTACGAGCAGTACTTC; CDR3: CASSLGTGTSYEQYF
V: TRBV18; D: NA; J: TRBJ2-5; size: few; DNA: TGTGCCAGCTCACCATGGGAGGCGGAGACCCAGTACTTC; CDR3: CASSPWEAETQYF
V: TRBV4-2; D: TRBD2; J: TRBJ2-7; size: few; DNA: TGTGCCAGCAGCCAGGGTACTAGCGGCCCAAGGCCGTACTTC; CDR3: CASSQGTSGPRPYF
V: TRBV20-1; D: TRBD2; J: TRBJ2-3; size: NA; DNA: TGCAGTGCTAGAGATCTAGGACTAGCGGCGGATACGCAGTATTTT; CDR3: CSARDLGLAADTQYF
V: TRBV6-4; D: NA; J: TRBJ2-1; size: few; DNA: TGTGCCAGCAGTGACTCTCACGGGCGATACAATGAGCAGTTCTTC; CDR3: CASSDSHGRYNEQFF
V: TRBV7-3; D: NA; J: TRBJ2-1; size: few; DNA: TGTGCCAGCAGCTTAACTAGTAACGGTGAGCAGTTCTTC; CDR3: CASSLTSNGEQFF
V: TRBV12-3/TRBV12-4; D: NA; J: TRBJ2-5; size: NA; DNA: TGTGCCAGCAGTCTGGGAGTCTTAAAAGAGACCCAGTACTTC; CDR3: CASSLGVLKETQYF
V: TRBV10-1; D: NA; J: TRBJ1-1; size: NA; DNA: TGCGCCAGCAGTGAGTCTTATGGCGGGAACACTGAAGCTTTCTTT; CDR3: CASSESYGGNTEAFF
V: TRBV6-1; D: TRBD2; J: TRBJ2-3; size: NA; DNA: TGTGCCAGCAAAAGGGTAGCGGGGTTACCTAGCACAGATACGCAGTATTTT; CDR3: CASKRVAGLPSTDTQYF
V: TRBV12-3/TRBV12-4; D: TRBD1; J: TRBJ1-1; size: NA; DNA: TGTGCCAGCAGCCTCGGGACAGCACTTGAAGCTTTCTTT; CDR3: CASSLGTALEAFF
V: TRBV20-1; D: TRBD2; J: TRBJ2-1; size: few; DNA: TGCAGTGCTGAGGACCCCGGGACTAGCGGGAACCTCAATGAGCAGTTCTTC; CDR3: CSAEDPGTSGNLNEQFF
V: TRBV5-1; D: NA; J: TRBJ1-2; size: few; DNA: TGCGCCAGCGGGATTTCTAACTATGGCTACACCTTC; CDR3: CASGISNYGYTF
V: TRBV4-1; D: NA; J: TRBJ2-7; size: NA; DNA: TGCGCCAGCAGCCAAGATCTCGCGGACACCTCCTACGAGCAGTACTTC; CDR3: CASSQDLADTSYEQYF
V: TRBV5-5; D: NA; J: TRBJ1-1; size: few; DNA: TGTGCCAGCAGCCCCAGCCCGACCTTGAACACTGAAGCTTTCTTT; CDR3: CASSPSPTLNTEAFF
V: TRBV6-1; D: NA; J: TRBJ2-6; size: NA; DNA: TGTGCCAGCGAAAGGAACGCTGGGGCCAACGTCCTGACTTTC; CDR3: CASERNAGANVLTF
V: TRBV29-1; D: NA; J: TRBJ1-5; size: NA; DNA: TGCAGCGCCACGACAGATTATAGCAATCAGCCCCAGCATTTT; CDR3: CSATTDYSNQPQHF
V: TRBV12-3/TRBV12-4; D: TRBD1; J: TRBJ2-5; size: few; DNA: TGTGCCAGCAGTTTGTGGGACAGGATGGGAGAGACCCAGTACTTC; CDR3: CASSLWDRMGETQYF
V: TRBV15; D: NA; J: TRBJ1-1; size: few; DNA: TGTGCCACCACGAAAGGAGTGAACACTGAAGCTTTCTTT; CDR3: CATTKGVNTEAFF
V: TRBV11-2; D: TRBD2; J: TRBJ2-2; size: few; DNA: TGTGCCAGCAGACGCCCCGGGACTAGCGGATTCACCGGGGAGCTGTTTTTT; CDR3: CASRRPGTSGFTGELFF
V: TRBV6-2/TRBV6-3; D: TRBD2; J: TRBJ2-2; size: NA; DNA: TGTGCCACCATAGCCCTTGGGGGGGGAACACCCGAAAAGAACACCGGGGAGCTGTTTTTT; CDR3: CATIALGGGTPEKNTGELFF
V: TRBV7-9; D: TRBD1; J: TRBJ1-1; size: NA; DNA: TGTGCCAGCAGCGACAGGGATTTGGTGGACACTGAAGCTTTCTTT; CDR3: CASSDRDLVDTEAFF
V: TRBV11-2; D: NA; J: TRBJ2-7; size: few; DNA: TGTGCCAGCAGCTTGGGGTCTGTGCTGGGGGCTAGGACCTACGAGCAGTACTTC; CDR3: CASSLGSVLGARTYEQYF